This T cell receptor (beta chain) is from a study of blood T cell repertoires in COVID-19. Study in general: Sample material is recorded as cDNA or gDNA derived from T cells, B-cell-depleted T cells, or PBMCs.

The method was immunoSEQ multiplex PCR; TCRdb's version includes in-frame clones alone and lacks a portion of them. This table has roughly 160,000 clones, roughly 90% appearing once. Germline values: CDR1 MNHEY, CDR2 SMNVEV (reference sequence). The V and J ends lost 5 bases and 11 bases respectively, with 22 bases between them. CDR3 length: 16 amino acids. The sample taken for sequencing was peripheral blood. The V call is TRBV27, the J call TRBJ1-6; D call uncertain. The origin of this receptor is a man aged 55 to 70 with acute or convalescent COVID-19. CDR3 residues: CASSPVSPLGGPPLHF. CDR3 DNA: TGTGCCAGCAGTCCCGTCTCCCCGCTAGGAGGGCCACCCCTCCACTTT.